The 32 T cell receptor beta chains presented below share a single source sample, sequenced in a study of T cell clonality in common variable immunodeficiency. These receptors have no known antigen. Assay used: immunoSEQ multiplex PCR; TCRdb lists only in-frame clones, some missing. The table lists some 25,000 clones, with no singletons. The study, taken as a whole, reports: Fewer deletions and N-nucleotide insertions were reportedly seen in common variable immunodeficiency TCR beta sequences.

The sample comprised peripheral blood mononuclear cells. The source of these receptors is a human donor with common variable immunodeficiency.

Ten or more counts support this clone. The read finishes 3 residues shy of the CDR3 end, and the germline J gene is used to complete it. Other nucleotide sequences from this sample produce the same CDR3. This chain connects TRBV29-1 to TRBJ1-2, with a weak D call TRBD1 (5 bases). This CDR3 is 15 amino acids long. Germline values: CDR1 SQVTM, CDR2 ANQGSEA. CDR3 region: CSVGGDPSTTVGYTF. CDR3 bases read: TGCAGCGTTGGCGGGGACCCCTCCACGACTGTGGGC.

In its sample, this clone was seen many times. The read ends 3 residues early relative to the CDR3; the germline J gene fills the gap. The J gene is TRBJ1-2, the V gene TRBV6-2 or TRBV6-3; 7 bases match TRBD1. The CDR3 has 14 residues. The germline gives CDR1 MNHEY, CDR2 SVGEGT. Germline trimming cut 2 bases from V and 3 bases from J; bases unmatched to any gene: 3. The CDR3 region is CASSYRQGHYGYTF. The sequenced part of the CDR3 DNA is TGTGCCAGCAGTTACCGACAGGGACACTATGGC.

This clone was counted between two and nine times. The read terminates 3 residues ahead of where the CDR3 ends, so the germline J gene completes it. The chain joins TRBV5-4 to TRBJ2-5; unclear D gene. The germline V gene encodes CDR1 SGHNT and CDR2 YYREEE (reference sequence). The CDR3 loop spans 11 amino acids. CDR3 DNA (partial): TGTGCCAGCAGCTTGGATGTAACC. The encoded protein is CASSLDVT. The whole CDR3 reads CASSLDVTQYF.

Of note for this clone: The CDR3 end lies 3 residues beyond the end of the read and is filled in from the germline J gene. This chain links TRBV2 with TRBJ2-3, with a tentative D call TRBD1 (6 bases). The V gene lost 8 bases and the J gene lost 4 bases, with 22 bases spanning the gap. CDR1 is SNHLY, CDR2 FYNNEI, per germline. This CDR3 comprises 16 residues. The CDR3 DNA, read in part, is TGTGCCAGCTCAGGAGAGGGGGAGTGGGGTTCAGATACG. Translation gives CASSGEGEWGSDT. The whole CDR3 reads CASSGEGEWGSDTQYF.

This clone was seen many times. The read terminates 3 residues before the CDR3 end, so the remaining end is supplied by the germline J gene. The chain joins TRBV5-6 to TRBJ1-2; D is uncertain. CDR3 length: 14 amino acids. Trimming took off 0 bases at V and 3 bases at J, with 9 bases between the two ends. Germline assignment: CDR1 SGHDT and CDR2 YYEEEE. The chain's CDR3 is CASSLAWADYGYTF. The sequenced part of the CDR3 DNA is TGTGCCAGCAGCTTGGCGTGGGCCGACTATGGC. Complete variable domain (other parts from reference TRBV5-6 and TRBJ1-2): DAGVTQSPTHLIKTRGQQVTLRCSPKSGHDTVSWYQQALGQGPQFIFQYYEEEERQRGNFPDRFSGHQFPNYSSELNVNALLLGDSALYLCASSLAWADYGYTFGSGTRLTVV.

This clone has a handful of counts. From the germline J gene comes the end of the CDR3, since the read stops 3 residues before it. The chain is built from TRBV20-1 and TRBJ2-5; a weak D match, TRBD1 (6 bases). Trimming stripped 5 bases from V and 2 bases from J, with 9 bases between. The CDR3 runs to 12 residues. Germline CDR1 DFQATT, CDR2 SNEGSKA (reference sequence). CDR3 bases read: TGCAGTGCTGTGACAGGACAAGAGACC. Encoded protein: CSAVTGQET. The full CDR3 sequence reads CSAVTGQETQYF.

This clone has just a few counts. Partial CDR3 DNA: TGTGCCAGCAGTGATCGGACAGGGGCCTACAATGAG. It codes for CASSDRTGAYNE. The full CDR3 protein is CASSDRTGAYNEQFF. This chain joins TRBV2 and TRBJ2-1; 9 bases match TRBD1. The observed sequence ends 3 residues before the CDR3 terminus, with the missing tail filled in from the germline J gene. Per the germline V gene, CDR1 is SNHLY and CDR2 is FYNNEI. CDR3 length: 15 amino acids. With V trimmed by 3 bases and J by 2 bases, 2 bases remained unmatched.

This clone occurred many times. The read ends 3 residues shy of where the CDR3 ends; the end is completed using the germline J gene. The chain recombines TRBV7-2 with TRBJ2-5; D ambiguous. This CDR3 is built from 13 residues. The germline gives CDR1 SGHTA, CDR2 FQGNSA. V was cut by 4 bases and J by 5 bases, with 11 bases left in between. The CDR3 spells CASSYKPAETQYF. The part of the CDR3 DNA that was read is TGTGCCAGCAGCTATAAGCCAGCGGAGACC.

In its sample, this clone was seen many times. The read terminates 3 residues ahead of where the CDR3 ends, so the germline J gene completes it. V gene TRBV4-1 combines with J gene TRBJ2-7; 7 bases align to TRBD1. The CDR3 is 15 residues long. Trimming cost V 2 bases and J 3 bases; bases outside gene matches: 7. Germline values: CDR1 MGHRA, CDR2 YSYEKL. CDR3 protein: CASSQSTGFIYEQYF. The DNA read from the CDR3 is TGCGCCAGCAGCCAATCGACAGGGTTTATCTACGAG.

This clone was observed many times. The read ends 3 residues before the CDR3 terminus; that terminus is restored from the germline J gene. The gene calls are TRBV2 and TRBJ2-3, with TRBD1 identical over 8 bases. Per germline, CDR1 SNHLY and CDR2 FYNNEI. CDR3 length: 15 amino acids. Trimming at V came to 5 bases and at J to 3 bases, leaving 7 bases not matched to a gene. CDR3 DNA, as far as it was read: TGTGCCAGCAGTTCGGGACAGGCCAAGACAGATACG. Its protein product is CASSSGQAKTDT. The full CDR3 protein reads CASSSGQAKTDTQYF.

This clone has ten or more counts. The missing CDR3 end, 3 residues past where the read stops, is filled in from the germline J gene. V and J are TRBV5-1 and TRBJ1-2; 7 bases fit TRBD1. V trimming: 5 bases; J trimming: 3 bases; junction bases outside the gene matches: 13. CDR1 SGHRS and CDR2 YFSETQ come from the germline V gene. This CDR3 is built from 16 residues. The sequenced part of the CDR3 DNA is TGCGCCAGCAGAGCCCTACCGGGACAGTCCTACTATGGC. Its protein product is CASRALPGQSYYG. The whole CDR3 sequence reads CASRALPGQSYYGYTF.

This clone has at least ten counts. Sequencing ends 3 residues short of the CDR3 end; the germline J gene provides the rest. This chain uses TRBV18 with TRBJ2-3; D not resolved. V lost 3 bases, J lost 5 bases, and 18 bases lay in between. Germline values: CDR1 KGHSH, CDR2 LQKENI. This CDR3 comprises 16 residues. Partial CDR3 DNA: TGTGCCAGCTCACCTATGACACGTCGCCTCGGAGATACG. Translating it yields CASSPMTRRLGDT. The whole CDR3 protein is CASSPMTRRLGDTQYF.

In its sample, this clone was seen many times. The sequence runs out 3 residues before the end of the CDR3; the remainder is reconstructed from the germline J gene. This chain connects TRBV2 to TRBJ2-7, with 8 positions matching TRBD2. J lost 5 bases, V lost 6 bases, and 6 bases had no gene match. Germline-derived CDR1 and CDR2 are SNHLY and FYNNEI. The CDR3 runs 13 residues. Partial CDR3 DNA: TGTGCCAGCAGCGGGACTAGTTTCAACGAG. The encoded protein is CASSGTSFNE. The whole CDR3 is CASSGTSFNEQYF. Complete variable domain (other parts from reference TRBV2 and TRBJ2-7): EPEVTQTPSHQVTQMGQEVILRCVPISNHLYFYWYRQILGQKVEFLVSFYNNEISEKSEIFDDQFSVERPDGSNFTLKIRSTKLEDSAMYFCASSGTSFNEQYFGPGTRLTVT.

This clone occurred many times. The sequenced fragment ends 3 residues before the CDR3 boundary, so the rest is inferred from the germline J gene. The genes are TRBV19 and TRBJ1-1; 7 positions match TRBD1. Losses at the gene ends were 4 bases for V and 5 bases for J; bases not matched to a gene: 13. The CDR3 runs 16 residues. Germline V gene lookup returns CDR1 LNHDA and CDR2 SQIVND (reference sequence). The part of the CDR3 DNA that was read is TGTGCCAGTAGTACCTCCCCCAGGGGGTCAGGGACTGAA. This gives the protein CASSTSPRGSGTE. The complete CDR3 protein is CASSTSPRGSGTEAFF.

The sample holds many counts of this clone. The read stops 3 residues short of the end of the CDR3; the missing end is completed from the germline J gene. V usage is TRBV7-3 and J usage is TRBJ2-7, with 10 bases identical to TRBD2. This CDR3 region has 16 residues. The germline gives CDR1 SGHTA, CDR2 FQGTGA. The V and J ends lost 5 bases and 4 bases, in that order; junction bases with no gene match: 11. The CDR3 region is CASSPRLASGSYEQYF. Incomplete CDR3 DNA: TGTGCCAGCAGCCCACGACTAGCTAGCGGGAGTTACGAG.

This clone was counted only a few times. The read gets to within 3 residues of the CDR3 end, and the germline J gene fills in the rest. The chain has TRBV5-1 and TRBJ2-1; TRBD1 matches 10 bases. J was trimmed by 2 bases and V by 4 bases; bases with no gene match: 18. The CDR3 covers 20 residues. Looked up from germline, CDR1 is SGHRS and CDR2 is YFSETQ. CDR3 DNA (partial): TGCGCCAGCAGCACCCTGGGTTCGGGACAGGGGCCATTTACCTACAATGAG. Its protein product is CASSTLGSGQGPFTYNE. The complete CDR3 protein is CASSTLGSGQGPFTYNEQFF.

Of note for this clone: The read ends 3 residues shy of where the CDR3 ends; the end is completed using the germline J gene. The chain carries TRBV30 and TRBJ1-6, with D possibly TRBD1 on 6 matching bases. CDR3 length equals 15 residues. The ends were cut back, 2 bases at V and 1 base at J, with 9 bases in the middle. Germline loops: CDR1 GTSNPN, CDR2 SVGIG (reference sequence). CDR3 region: CAWSQGWSYNSPLHF. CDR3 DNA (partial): TGTGCCTGGAGTCAGGGGTGGTCCTATAATTCACCC.

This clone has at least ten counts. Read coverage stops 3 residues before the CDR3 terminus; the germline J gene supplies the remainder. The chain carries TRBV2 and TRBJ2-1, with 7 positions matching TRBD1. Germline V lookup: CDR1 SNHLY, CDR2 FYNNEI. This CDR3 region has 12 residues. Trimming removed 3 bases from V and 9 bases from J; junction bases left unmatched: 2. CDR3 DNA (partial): TGTGCCAGCAGTGACAGGGGGATTGAG. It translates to CASSDRGIE. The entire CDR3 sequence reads CASSDRGIEQFF.

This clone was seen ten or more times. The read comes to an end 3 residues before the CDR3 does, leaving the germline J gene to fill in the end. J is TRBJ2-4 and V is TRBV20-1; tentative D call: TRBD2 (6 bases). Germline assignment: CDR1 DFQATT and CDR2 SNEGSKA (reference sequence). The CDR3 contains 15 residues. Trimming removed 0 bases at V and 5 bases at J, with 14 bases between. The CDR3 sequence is CSAREGGWGENIQYF. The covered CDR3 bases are TGCAGTGCTAGAGAGGGAGGTTGGGGGGAAAACATT.

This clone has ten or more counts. The part of the CDR3 DNA that was read is TGTGCCAGCAGCTTGGTTTATGATTCACCC. Amino acid sequence: CASSLVYDSP. The CDR3 in full is CASSLVYDSPLHF. V usage is TRBV5-5 and J usage is TRBJ1-6; D unresolved. The read halts 3 residues ahead of the CDR3 end, with the missing end drawn from the germline J gene. Germline V gene lookup returns CDR1 SGHKS and CDR2 YYEKEE (reference sequence). Trimming removed 0 bases from V and 8 bases from J, with 6 bases in between. The CDR3 has 13 amino acids.

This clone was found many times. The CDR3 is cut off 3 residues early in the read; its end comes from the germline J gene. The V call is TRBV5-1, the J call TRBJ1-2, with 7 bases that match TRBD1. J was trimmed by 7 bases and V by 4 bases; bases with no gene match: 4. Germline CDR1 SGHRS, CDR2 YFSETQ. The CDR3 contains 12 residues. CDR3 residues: CASSGKGAGYTF. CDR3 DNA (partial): TGCGCCAGCAGCGGAAAGGGGGCTGGC.

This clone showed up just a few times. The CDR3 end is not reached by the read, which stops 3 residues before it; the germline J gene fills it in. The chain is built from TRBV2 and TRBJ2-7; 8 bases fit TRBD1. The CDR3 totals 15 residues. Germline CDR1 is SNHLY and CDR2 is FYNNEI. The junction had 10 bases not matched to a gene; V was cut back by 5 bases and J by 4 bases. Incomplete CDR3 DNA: TGTGCCAGCAGTCTCTACAGGGGGGATATTTACGAG. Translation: CASSLYRGDIYE. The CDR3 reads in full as CASSLYRGDIYEQYF.

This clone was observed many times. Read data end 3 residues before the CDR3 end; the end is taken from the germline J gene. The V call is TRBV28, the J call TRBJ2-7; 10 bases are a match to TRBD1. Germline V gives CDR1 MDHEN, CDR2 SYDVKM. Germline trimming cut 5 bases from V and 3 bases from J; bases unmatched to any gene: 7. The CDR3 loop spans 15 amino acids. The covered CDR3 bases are TGTGCCAGCAGTCGACAGGGGGCGCGGAACTACGAG. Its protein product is CASSRQGARNYE. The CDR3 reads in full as CASSRQGARNYEQYF.

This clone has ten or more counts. This CDR3 reads CASSPFKGVFYGYTF. The part of the CDR3 DNA that was read is TGTGCCAGCTCACCGTTCAAGGGGGTATTCTATGGC. The chain recombines TRBV18 with TRBJ1-2, with a possible D match to TRBD1 (6 bases). The read ends 3 residues shy of where the CDR3 ends; the end is completed using the germline J gene. V gave up 3 bases and J gave up 4 bases, with 15 bases separating them. Germline loops: CDR1 KGHSH, CDR2 LQKENI. This CDR3 has 15 amino acids.

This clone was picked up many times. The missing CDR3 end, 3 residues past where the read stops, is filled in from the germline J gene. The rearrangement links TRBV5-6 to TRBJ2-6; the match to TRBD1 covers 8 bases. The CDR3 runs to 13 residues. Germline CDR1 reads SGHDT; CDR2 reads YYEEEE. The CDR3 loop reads CASSPTGVGVLTF. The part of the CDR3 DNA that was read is TGTGCCAGCAGCCCGACAGGGGTAGGAGTC.

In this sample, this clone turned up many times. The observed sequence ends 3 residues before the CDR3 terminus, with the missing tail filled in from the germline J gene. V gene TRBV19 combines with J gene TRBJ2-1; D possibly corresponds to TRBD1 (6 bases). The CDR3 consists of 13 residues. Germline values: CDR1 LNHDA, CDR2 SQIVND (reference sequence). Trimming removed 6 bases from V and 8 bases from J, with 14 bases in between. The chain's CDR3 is CASSRQVGYEQFF. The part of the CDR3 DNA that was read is TGTGCCAGTAGCCGACAGGTCGGCTATGAG.

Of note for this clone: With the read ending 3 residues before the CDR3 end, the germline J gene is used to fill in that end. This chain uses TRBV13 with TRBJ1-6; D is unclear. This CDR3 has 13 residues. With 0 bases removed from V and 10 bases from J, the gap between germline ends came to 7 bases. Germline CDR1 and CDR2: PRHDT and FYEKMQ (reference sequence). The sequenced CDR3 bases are TGTGCCAGCAGCTTAGGGGGCGGGTCACCC. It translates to CASSLGGGSP. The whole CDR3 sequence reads CASSLGGGSPLHF.

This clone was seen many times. The CDR3 sequence is CASSDRGLNQPQHF. The sequenced CDR3 bases are TGTGCCAGCAGCGACAGGGGTCTCAATCAGCCC. The chain combines TRBV7-2 with TRBJ1-5; 8 nucleotides align to TRBD1. The read stops 3 residues short of the end of the CDR3; the missing end is completed from the germline J gene. The CDR3 is made up of 14 amino acids. V was clipped by 5 bases and J by 3 bases; unmatched bases: 3. Germline assignment: CDR1 SGHTA and CDR2 FQGNSA.

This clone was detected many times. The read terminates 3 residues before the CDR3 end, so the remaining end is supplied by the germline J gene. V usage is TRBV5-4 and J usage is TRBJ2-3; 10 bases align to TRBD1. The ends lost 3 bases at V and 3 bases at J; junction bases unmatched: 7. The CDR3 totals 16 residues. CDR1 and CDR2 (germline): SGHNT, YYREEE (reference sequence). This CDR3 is CASSSTGQGSTDTQYF. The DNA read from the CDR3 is TGTGCCAGCAGCTCAACGGGACAGGGGAGTACAGATACG.

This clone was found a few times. The CDR3 sequence is CASYPVGQGSDTQYF. Partial CDR3 DNA: TGTGCCAGCTACCCGGTGGGACAGGGTTCAGATACG. The chain is built from TRBV11-1 and TRBJ2-3, with 9 bases aligning to TRBD1. The CDR3 is cut off 3 residues early in the read; its end comes from the germline J gene. After removal of 8 bases from V and 4 bases from J, the junction contained 10 bases not matched to a gene. The V gene's germline CDR1 is SGHAT and CDR2 FQDESV (reference sequence). The CDR3 extends over 15 amino acids. The entire variable domain, with the rest obtained from reference TRBV11-1 and TRBJ2-3, is as follows: EAEVAQSPRYKITEKSQAVAFWCDPISGHATLYWYRQILGQGPELLVQFQDESVVDDSQLPKDRFSAERLKGVDSTLKIQPAELGDSAMYLCASYPVGQGSDTQYFGPGTRLTVL.

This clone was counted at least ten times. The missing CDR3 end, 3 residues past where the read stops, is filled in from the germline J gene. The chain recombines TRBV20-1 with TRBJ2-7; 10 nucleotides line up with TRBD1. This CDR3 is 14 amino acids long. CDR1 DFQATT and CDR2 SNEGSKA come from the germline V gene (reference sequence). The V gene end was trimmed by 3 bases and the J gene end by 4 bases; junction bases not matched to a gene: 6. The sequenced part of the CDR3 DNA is TGCAGTGCTAGGACAGGGGGCGCGAAGTACGAG. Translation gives CSARTGGAKYE. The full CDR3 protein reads CSARTGGAKYEQYF.

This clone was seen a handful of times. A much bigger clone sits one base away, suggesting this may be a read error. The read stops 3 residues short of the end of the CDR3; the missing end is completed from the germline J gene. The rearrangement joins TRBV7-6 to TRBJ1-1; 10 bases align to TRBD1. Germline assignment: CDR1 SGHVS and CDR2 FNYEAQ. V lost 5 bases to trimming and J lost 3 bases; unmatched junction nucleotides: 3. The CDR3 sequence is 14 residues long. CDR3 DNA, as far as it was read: TGTGCCAGCAGCCAAGGACAGGGGGACACTGAA. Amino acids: CASSQGQGDTE. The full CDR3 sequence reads CASSQGQGDTEAFF. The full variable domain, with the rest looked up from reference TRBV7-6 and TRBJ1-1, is GAGVSQSPRYKVTKRGQDVALRCDPISGHVSLYWYRQALGQGPEFLTYFNYEAQQDKSGLPNDRFSAERPEGSISTLTIQRTEQRDSAMYRCASSQGQGDTEAFFGQGTRLTVV.